These 4 T cell receptor beta chains were sequenced from one sample in a study of shared clonotypes between healthy human individuals. The data were produced by immunoSEQ multiplex PCR, yet TCRdb's version contains in-frame clones alone and is incomplete. The sample shows around 700,000 clones, about two thirds of them seen only once. Sequenced input: memory CD4+ T cells sorted from blood. Subset reported: CD45RA-negative fraction. These receptors originate from a woman in her twenties or thirties in good health.

This sequence joins TRBV18 and TRBJ1-4; TRBD1 agrees at 7 bases. The CDR3 is 12 residues long. Trimming removed 9 bases from V and 10 bases from J; junction bases left unmatched: 8. In germline, CDR1 is KGHSH, CDR2 LQKENI. The CDR3 is CASFGQEGKLFF. The CDR3 DNA follows: TGTGCCAGTTTTGGACAGGAGGGAAAACTGTTTTTT.

The gene calls are TRBV27 and TRBJ1-5, with TRBD1 as a possible D gene (5 bases). V was pared by 2 bases and J by 5 bases, with 13 bases between. The germline V gene encodes CDR1 MNHEY and CDR2 SMNVEV (reference sequence). The CDR3 is made up of 15 amino acids. The CDR3, as DNA: TGTGCCAGCAGTTTAGTGCCAGGGCTAGATCAGCCCCAGCATTTT. It encodes CASSLVPGLDQPQHF.

This clone was seen a handful of times. The chain links TRBV7-9 to TRBJ2-1; D uncertain. Trimming removed 5 bases at V and 8 bases at J, with 10 bases between. Germline V lookup: CDR1 SEHNR, CDR2 FQNEAQ (reference sequence). The CDR3 has 12 amino acids. CDR3 sequence: CASSAVGYEQFF. CDR3 in DNA: TGTGCCAGCAGCGCGGTGGGCTATGAGCAGTTCTTC.

The rearrangement uses TRBV5-4 and TRBJ2-7; D is unclear. Germline assignment: CDR1 SGHNT and CDR2 YYREEE (reference sequence). V lost 3 bases and J lost 0, with 13 bases in between. The CDR3 runs to 15 residues. The CDR3 region has the DNA TGTGCCAGCAGCTCCGCGGCGGCTAGCTCCTACGAGCAGTACTTC. This translates into CASSSAAASSYEQYF.